These 12 T cell receptor beta chains were all obtained from the same sample, sequenced in a study of T cell responses to AZD1222 COVID-19 vaccine. The table came from immunoSEQ multiplex PCR; TCRdb's copy has only in-frame clones and leaves some out. The sample lists roughly 200,000 clones; just over 90% were seen once. The sequenced sample was peripheral blood, obtained 28 days after the second dose of the MenACWY control vaccine. These receptors were obtained from an adult who received the MenACWY meningococcal vaccine as a control.

CDR3: CSVEDPRDQETQYF. The DNA of the CDR3 is TGCAGCGTTGAAGATCCAAGGGACCAAGAGACCCAGTACTTC. The rearrangement uses TRBV29-1 and TRBJ2-5; D is unresolved. CDR3 size: 14 residues. The germline V gene encodes CDR1 SQVTM and CDR2 ANQGSEA. The V gene lost 0 bases and the J gene lost 0 bases, with 8 bases spanning the gap.

This chain connects TRBV28 to TRBJ2-6; D is unresolved. CDR3 size: 15 residues. Germline values: CDR1 MDHEN, CDR2 SYDVKM. Trimming removed 5 bases at V and 0 bases at J, with 8 bases between. As DNA, the CDR3 is TGTGCCAGCAGTCCAACGGGCTCTGGGGCCAACGTCCTGACTTTC. This encodes CASSPTGSGANVLTF.

The V call is TRBV19, the J call TRBJ1-5; D is undetermined. There are 13 residues in the CDR3. CDR1 and CDR2 from the germline V gene are LNHDA and SQIVND (reference sequence). Trimming took 6 bases from V and 2 from J, leaving 8 bases between them. CDR3 DNA: TGTGCCAGTAGGGAGGTAGGCAATCAGCCCCAGCATTTT. Amino acid sequence: CASREVGNQPQHF.

V usage is TRBV5-6 and J usage is TRBJ1-1, with TRBD1 matching 12 bases. Trimming took 3 bases from V and 3 from J; bases not matched to a gene: 12. The germline V gene has CDR1 SGHDT and CDR2 YYEEEE. There are 18 residues in the CDR3. The CDR3 loop is CASSWERDRGRRDTEAFF. Here the CDR3 DNA reads TGTGCCAGCAGCTGGGAGAGGGACAGGGGGCGCCGGGACACTGAAGCTTTCTTT.

The chain couples TRBV27 to TRBJ1-5; D might be TRBD1 (6 bases). CDR1 MNHEY and CDR2 SMNVEV come from the germline V gene (reference sequence). There are 15 residues in the CDR3. Trimming removed 3 bases at V and 0 bases at J, with 9 bases between. The CDR3 coding sequence is TGTGCCAGCAGTTTGAGGGGGTATAGCAATCAGCCCCAGCATTTT. Its translation: CASSLRGYSNQPQHF.

The J gene is TRBJ1-1, the V gene TRBV6-1; no clear D gene. V shed 5 bases and J shed 5 bases, with 15 bases lying between them. The CDR3 runs to 14 residues. Per germline, CDR1 MNHNS and CDR2 SASEGT. CDR3 in amino acids: CASSTIARETEAFF. CDR3 nucleotides: TGTGCCAGCAGTACCATAGCGAGGGAGACTGAAGCTTTCTTT.

The gene calls are TRBV6-1 and TRBJ2-1; D gene ambiguous. CDR1 MNHNS and CDR2 SASEGT come from the germline V gene. V was trimmed by 3 bases and J by 0 bases, leaving 15 bases between them. The CDR3 consists of 17 residues. CDR3 residues: CASSEPSDWYSYNEQFF. In nucleotides, the CDR3 is TGTGCCAGCAGTGAGCCCTCCGACTGGTACTCCTACAATGAGCAGTTCTTC.

The chain employs TRBV9 and TRBJ2-2; 10 bases match TRBD2. The junction had 3 bases not matched to a gene; V was cut back by 3 bases and J by 1 base. Germline values: CDR1 SGDLS, CDR2 YYNGEE. The CDR3 loop spans 16 amino acids. The CDR3 region is CASSARLAGNTGELFF. The CDR3 coding sequence is TGTGCCAGCAGCGCCAGACTAGCGGGGAACACCGGGGAGCTGTTTTTT.

As regards this clone: The sample carries other DNA sequences with the same CDR3. The chain joins TRBV6-5 to TRBJ1-1, with unresolved D. The CDR3 spans 11 residues. V lost 8 bases and J lost 1, with 5 bases in between. Looked up from germline, CDR1 is MNHEY and CDR2 is SVGAGI. The CDR3: CASGRNTEAFF. The CDR3 DNA reads as TGTGCCAGCGGAAGGAACACTGAAGCTTTCTTT.

The gene calls are TRBV7-3 and TRBJ2-1, with 10 bases identical to TRBD2. The CDR3 extends over 13 amino acids. V lost 7 bases, J lost 6 bases, and 3 bases stayed unmatched. Germline assignment: CDR1 SGHTA and CDR2 FQGTGA. The chain's CDR3 is CASTLAGANEQFF. The CDR3, as DNA: TGTGCCAGCACCCTAGCGGGAGCCAATGAGCAGTTCTTC.

This chain joins TRBV2 and TRBJ2-1; 9 bases are shared with TRBD2. Unmatched junction bases numbered 10, after V lost 4 bases and J lost 9 bases. CDR1 SNHLY and CDR2 FYNNEI come from the germline V gene. CDR3 length: 15 amino acids. The CDR3 reads CASSGLSGRPSEQFF. In nucleotides, the CDR3 is TGTGCCAGCAGTGGACTGAGCGGGAGGCCTAGTGAGCAGTTCTTC.

This rearrangement joins TRBV9 to TRBJ2-5; TRBD2 aligns across 15 bases. V lost 4 bases to trimming and J lost 7 bases; unmatched junction nucleotides: 5. This CDR3 is built from 15 residues. Germline V gene lookup returns CDR1 SGDLS and CDR2 YYNGEE. CDR3 sequence: CASSSRGLAGGTQYF. CDR3 in DNA: TGTGCCAGCAGCTCCCGGGGACTAGCGGGAGGGACCCAGTACTTC.